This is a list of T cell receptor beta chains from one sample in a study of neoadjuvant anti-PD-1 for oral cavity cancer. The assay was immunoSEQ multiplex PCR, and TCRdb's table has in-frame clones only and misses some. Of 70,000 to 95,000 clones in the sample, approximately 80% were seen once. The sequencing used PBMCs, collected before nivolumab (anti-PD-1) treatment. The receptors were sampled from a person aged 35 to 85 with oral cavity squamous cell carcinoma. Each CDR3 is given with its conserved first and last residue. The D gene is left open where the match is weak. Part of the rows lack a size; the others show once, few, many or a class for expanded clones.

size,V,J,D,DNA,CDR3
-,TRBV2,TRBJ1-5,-,TGTGCCAGCAGTGACCGGCAGGTTTATAGCAATCAGCCCCAGCATTTT,CASSDRQVYSNQPQHF
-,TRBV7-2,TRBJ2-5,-,TGTGCCAGCAGCTCCGGACCCCCCCCACAAGAGACCCAGTACTTC,CASSSGPPPQETQYF
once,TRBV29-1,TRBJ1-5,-,TGCAGCGTTGGAGGGATGGGCAATCAGCCCCAGCATTTT,CSVGGMGNQPQHF
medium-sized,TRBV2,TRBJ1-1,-,TGTGCCAGCAGTGCGGAGGGGGAGGGCACTGAAGCTTTCTTT,CASSAEGEGTEAFF
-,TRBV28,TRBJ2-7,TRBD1,TGTGCCAGCAAGCTGGGACAGATAGGGGGTGCCTACGAGCAGTACTTC,CASKLGQIGGAYEQYF
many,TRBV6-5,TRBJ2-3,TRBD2,TGTGCCACCTCGGTCGGTGGGAGGGCCCTAGATACGCAGTATTTT,CATSVGGRALDTQYF
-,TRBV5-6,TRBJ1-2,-,TGTGCCAGCAGCGAAACCCAAGGGGCCTATGGCTACACCTTC,CASSETQGAYGYTF
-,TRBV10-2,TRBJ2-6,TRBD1,TGCGCCAGCAGTGATGGACAGGGGCTCGCTGGGGCCAACGTCCTGACTTTC,CASSDGQGLAGANVLTF
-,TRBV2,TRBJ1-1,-,TGTGCCAGCAGTGGGAGGACAATGAACACTGAAGCTTTCTTT,CASSGRTMNTEAFF
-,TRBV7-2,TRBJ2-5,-,TGTGCCAGCAGCCAAGGAGGGAGGGAGACCCAGTACTTC,CASSQGGRETQYF
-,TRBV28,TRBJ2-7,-,TGTGCCAGCAAGTCTGAGGGACCCCCTCCCGAGCAGTACTTC,CASKSEGPPPEQYF
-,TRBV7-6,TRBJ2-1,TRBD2,TGTGCCAGCAGCTTACTGGCTAGCGGGGTCTACAATGAGCAGTTCTTC,CASSLLASGVYNEQFF
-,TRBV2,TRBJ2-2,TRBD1,TGTGCGAGAGCAAAGGGGGCATCGAACACCGGGGAGCTGTTTTTT,CARAKGASNTGELFF
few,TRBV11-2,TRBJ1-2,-,TGTGCCAGCAGCTTACGAGAGGGGGTCTATGGCTACACCTTC,CASSLREGVYGYTF
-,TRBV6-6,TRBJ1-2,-,TGTGCCAGCAGTTCGGCAGCGTATGGCTACACCTTC,CASSSAAYGYTF
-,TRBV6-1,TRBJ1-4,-,TGTGCCAGCAGTAGTTGGCAGGTCGGCGAAAAACTGTTTTTT,CASSSWQVGEKLFF
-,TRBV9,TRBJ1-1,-,TGTGCCAGCAGCGTAGAGGGGGGCGCAGCTTTCTTT,CASSVEGGAAFF
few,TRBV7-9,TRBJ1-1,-,TGTGCCAGCAGCTTTGCGGACGAAGCTTTCTTT,CASSFADEAFF
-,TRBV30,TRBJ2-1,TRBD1,TGTGCCTGGACCGGACAGGGCTATGAGCAGTTCTTC,CAWTGQGYEQFF
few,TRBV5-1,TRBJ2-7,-,TGCGCCAGCAGCTTGGGACAACACTACGAGCAGTACTTC,CASSLGQHYEQYF
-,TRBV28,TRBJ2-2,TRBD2,TGTGCCAGCAGTTTCCCAGCGGGAGGATTCGCGAACACCGGGGAGCTGTTTTTT,CASSFPAGGFANTGELFF
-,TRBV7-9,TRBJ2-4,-,TGTGCCAGTTCGACGGAGGGGACGGGTTCCAAAAACATTCAGTACTTC,CASSTEGTGSKNIQYF
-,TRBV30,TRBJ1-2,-,TGTGCCTGGACCCCCGAGAAGATCTATGGCTACACCTTC,CAWTPEKIYGYTF
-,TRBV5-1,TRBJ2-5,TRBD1,TGCGCCAGCAGCTGGAAAGACAGGGACGAGACCCAGTACTTC,CASSWKDRDETQYF
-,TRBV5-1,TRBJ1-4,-,TGCGCCAGCAGCTTGAACCTTGGGGCCGGAGGGGAAAAACTGTTTTTT,CASSLNLGAGGEKLFF
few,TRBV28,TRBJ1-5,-,TGTGCCAGCAGCCCCGGGTTGTCTGGGGAGGCTCAGCCCCAGCATTTT,CASSPGLSGEAQPQHF
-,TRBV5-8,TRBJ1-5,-,TGTGCCAGCAGCTTGGCGGTTTTTGAGGCTTTTGGTAGCAATCAGCCCCAGCATTTT,CASSLAVFEAFGSNQPQHF
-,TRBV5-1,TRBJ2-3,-,TGCGCCAGCAGTCCCAGTAGCACAGATACGCAGTATTTT,CASSPSSTDTQYF
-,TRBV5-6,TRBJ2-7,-,TGTGCCAGCAGCCGTGGACGGAATTCCTACGAGCAGTACTTC,CASSRGRNSYEQYF
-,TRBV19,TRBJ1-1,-,TGTGCCAGGCCTAGCCTCATGGCCCCCTGGAACACTGAAGCTTTCTTT,CARPSLMAPWNTEAFF
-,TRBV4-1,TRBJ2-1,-,TGCGCCAGCAGCCAAGATACCGGGAGATACAATGAGCAGTTCTTC,CASSQDTGRYNEQFF
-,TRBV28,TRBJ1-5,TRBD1,TGTGCCAGCAGTTTAATTTGGACAGGGATTAACCAGCCCCAGCATTTT,CASSLIWTGINQPQHF
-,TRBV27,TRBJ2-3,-,TGTGCCAGCAGTTCCCCGACGGTTAGCACAGATACGCAGTATTTT,CASSSPTVSTDTQYF
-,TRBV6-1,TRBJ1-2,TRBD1,TGTGCCAGCAGTGTGGACAGGAACTATGGCTACACCTTC,CASSVDRNYGYTF
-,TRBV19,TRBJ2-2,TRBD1,TGTGCCAGTGGGGGACAGTTCGGGGAGCTGTTTTTT,CASGGQFGELFF
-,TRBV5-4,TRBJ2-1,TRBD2,TGTGCCAGCAGCACCCTATGGGGCGGGAGTGCAAATGAGCAGTTCTTC,CASSTLWGGSANEQFF
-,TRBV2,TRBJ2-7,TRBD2,TGTGCCAGCAGTGGTCTGAGCGGGAGGGACTACGAGCAGTACTTC,CASSGLSGRDYEQYF
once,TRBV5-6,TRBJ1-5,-,TGTGCCAGCAGTCAAGGGGGGTTACAGGGTCTGAGCAATCAGCCCCAGCATTTT,CASSQGGLQGLSNQPQHF
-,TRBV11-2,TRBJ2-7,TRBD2,TGTGCCAGCAGCTCCGTCTCCGGGACTAGCGGGGCCTACGAGCAGTACTTC,CASSSVSGTSGAYEQYF
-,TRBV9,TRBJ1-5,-,TGTGCCAGCAGCCCAGGGAGGGGGATTCCCAATCAGCCCCAGCATTTT,CASSPGRGIPNQPQHF
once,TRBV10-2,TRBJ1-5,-,TGCGCCAGCAGTGAGCAGGGTGGGGGCAATCAGCCCCAGCATTTT,CASSEQGGGNQPQHF
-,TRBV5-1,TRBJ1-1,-,TGCGCCAGCAGCCTTGACGGATCTGAAGCTTTCTTT,CASSLDGSEAFF
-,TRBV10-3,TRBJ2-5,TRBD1,TGTGCCACCCGGCCGGGACAGCCGTACCAAGAGACCCAGTACTTC,CATRPGQPYQETQYF
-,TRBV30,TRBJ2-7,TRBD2,TGTGCCTGGAGTTCCCTAGCGGGTCGCAGCTCCTACGAGCAGTACTTC,CAWSSLAGRSSYEQYF
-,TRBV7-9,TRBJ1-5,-,TGTGCCAGCGGGGGACCGATCTCCAATCAGCCCCAGCATTTT,CASGGPISNQPQHF
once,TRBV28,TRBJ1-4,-,TGTGCCAGCATGGGGTCAAATGAAAAACTGTTTTTT,CASMGSNEKLFF
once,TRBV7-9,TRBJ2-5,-,TGTGCCAGCAGCTTTTTTTTCCGGGAAGAGACCCAGTACTTC,CASSFFFREETQYF
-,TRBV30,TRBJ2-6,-,TGTGCCTGGAGGCACTCTGGGGCCAACGTCCTGACTTTC,CAWRHSGANVLTF